The entry that follows covers one T cell receptor (beta chain) sequence. Its antigen is not known. Looked up from germline, CDR1 is MNHEY and CDR2 is SMNVEV (reference sequence). V dropped 4 bases and J dropped 2; count of bases not matched to a gene: 10. This CDR3 region has 17 residues. The assay was immunoSEQ multiplex PCR, and TCRdb's table has in-frame clones only and misses some. Seen here are 95,000 to 110,000 clones, 87% observed once, and the top ten hold 0.7% to 0.9%. This sample stems from a study of graft-versus-host responses after intestinal transplantation. About the study: Grafts that recipients had were multivisceral, liver-intestinal, or isolated intestinal transplants. After anti-thymocyte globulin induction, recipients took tacrolimus and steroids for approximately 3 years. Study-wide results and caveats: In patients with graft-donor T cell macrochimerism, allograft graft-versus-host to host-versus-graft clonal ratios were high.

This specimen was unstimulated CD4+ T cells sorted from spleen or lymph node cells, taken before intestinal transplant. This chain connects TRBV27 to TRBJ2-7; the match to TRBD2 covers 11 bases. This receptor was taken from a human donor who received an intestinal transplant. The CDR3 region is CASSSTTRTSGPYEQYF. The CDR3 region has the DNA TGTGCCAGCAGTTCCACCACCCGGACTAGCGGGCCCTACGAGCAGTACTTC.